The 28 T cell receptor beta chains presented below share a single source sample, sequenced in a study of shared clonotypes between healthy human individuals. Sequencing was performed with immunoSEQ multiplex PCR; in TCRdb, only in-frame clones are kept and a portion is missing. The repertoire holds approximately 500,000 clones, with about 96% as singletons. The sequenced material came from naive CD4+ T cells sorted from blood. Subset of the sample: CD45RA+ positively selected. These receptors came from a woman aged 30 to 39 in good health.

This chain links TRBV9 with TRBJ2-3, with D perhaps given as TRBD1 or TRBD2 (5 bases each). The CDR3 has 15 amino acids. CDR1 and CDR2 from the germline V gene are SGDLS and YYNGEE. V was pared by 4 bases and J by 1 base, with 13 bases between. CDR3 DNA sequence: TGTGCCAGCAGCCGAACCGGGACGGGCACAGATACGCAGTATTTT. It encodes CASSRTGTGTDTQYF.

V usage is TRBV5-8 and J usage is TRBJ2-1; unclear D gene. This CDR3 is 11 amino acids long. The germline V and J ends were trimmed by 1 base and 8 bases, with 4 bases remaining between them. Per germline, CDR1 SGHTS and CDR2 YDEGEE. Here the CDR3 reads CASSLWDEQFF. In DNA, the CDR3 is TGTGCCAGCAGCTTGTGGGATGAGCAGTTCTTC.

The chain couples TRBV28 to TRBJ2-7; D uncertain. In germline, CDR1 is MDHEN, CDR2 SYDVKM. V lost 7 bases and J 4 bases, leaving 17 bases between the germline ends. This CDR3 has 14 amino acids. CDR3 sequence: CASIRPTSPYEQYF. The CDR3 nucleotides read TGTGCCAGCATAAGACCTACTTCACCTTACGAGCAGTACTTC.

The chain has TRBV5-4 and TRBJ2-5; D uncertain. This CDR3 region has 14 residues. The V gene lost 3 bases and the J gene lost 0 bases, with 9 bases spanning the gap. Looked up from germline, CDR1 is SGHNT and CDR2 is YYREEE (reference sequence). The CDR3 sequence: CASSSKLYQETQYF. As DNA, the CDR3 is TGTGCCAGCAGCTCGAAGCTGTACCAAGAGACCCAGTACTTC.

The chain links TRBV5-1 to TRBJ1-2; D gene unclear. V was cut by 1 base and J by 4 bases, with 11 bases left in between. This CDR3 contains 14 residues. Germline-derived CDR1 and CDR2 are SGHRS and YFSETQ. The CDR3 sequence is CASSLYEGSYGYTF. As DNA, the CDR3 is TGCGCCAGCAGCTTGTATGAGGGAAGCTATGGCTACACCTTC.

This chain's CDR3 is CASSDIRGGREIGELFF. CDR3 nucleotides: TGTGCCAGCAGTGACATTCGAGGCGGGAGGGAGATCGGGGAGCTGTTTTTT. The chain combines TRBV6-4 with TRBJ2-2, with TRBD2 matching over 9 bases. The germline V gene has CDR1 MRHNA and CDR2 SNTAGT. The CDR3 sequence is 17 residues long. Germline trimming cut 2 bases from V and 7 bases from J; bases unmatched to any gene: 11.

The rearrangement joins TRBV7-8 to TRBJ2-7, with D perhaps assigned TRBD1 or TRBD2 (6 bases each). The CDR3 is 15 amino acids. Trimming pared 5 bases from V and 2 bases from J, leaving 16 bases between. Germline V gene data show CDR1 as SGHVS and CDR2 as FQNEAQ. CDR3 nucleotide sequence: TGTGCCAGCAGCCTGACTCCGGGGGCTACCTACGAGCAGTACTTC. This sequence encodes CASSLTPGATYEQYF.

This rearrangement joins TRBV19 to TRBJ2-7; 13 bases map to TRBD2. The CDR3 contains 16 residues. V lost 4 bases to trimming and J lost 3 bases; unmatched junction nucleotides: 6. Germline V gene data show CDR1 as LNHDA and CDR2 as SQIVND (reference sequence). CDR3 DNA: TGTGCCAGTAGTAGGGCCGGGACTAGCGGGGACTACGAGCAGTACTTC. It encodes CASSRAGTSGDYEQYF.

This clone was recorded only once. The rearrangement joins TRBV18 to TRBJ2-3, with 12 bases matching TRBD2. With 3 bases clipped from V and 0 bases from J, the junction kept 7 bases outside the gene matches. The CDR3 has 18 amino acids. Looked up from germline, CDR1 is KGHSH and CDR2 is LQKENI. The CDR3 DNA reads as TGTGCCAGCTCACCGCGACTAGCGGGAGAAGGGAGCACAGATACGCAGTATTTT. It translates to CASSPRLAGEGSTDTQYF. Full variable domain (remainder filled in from reference TRBV18 and TRBJ2-3): NAGVMQNPRHLVRRRGQEARLRCSPMKGHSHVYWYRQLPEEGLKFMVYLQKENIIDESGMPKERFSAEFPKEGPSILRIQQVVRGDSAAYFCASSPRLAGEGSTDTQYFGPGTRLTVL.

This chain connects TRBV11-3 to TRBJ2-3; 15 positions agree with TRBD2. J lost 4 bases, V lost 5 bases, and 10 bases had no gene match. The length of the CDR3 is 18 residues. Germline CDR1 SGHNT, CDR2 YENEEA. The CDR3 region is CASSPRTSGRDGADTQYF. Written as DNA, the CDR3 is TGTGCCAGCAGCCCTCGGACTAGCGGGAGGGATGGGGCAGATACGCAGTATTTT. The entire variable domain, with the rest obtained from reference TRBV11-3 and TRBJ2-3, is as follows: EAGVVQSPRYKIIEKKQPVAFWCNPISGHNTLYWYLQNLGQGPELLIRYENEEAVDDSQLPKDRFSAERLKGVDSTLKIQPAELGDSAVYLCASSPRTSGRDGADTQYFGPGTRLTVL.

The J gene is TRBJ2-2, the V gene TRBV7-9; 10 nucleotides agree with TRBD1. V lost 4 bases, J lost 7 bases, and 9 bases stayed unmatched. The germline CDR1 and CDR2 sequences are SEHNR and FQNEAQ (reference sequence). This CDR3 is built from 16 residues. CDR3 sequence (DNA): TGTGCCAGCAGCTCATCACCGGGACAGGGGCTCGGGGAGCTGTTTTTT. It specifies CASSSSPGQGLGELFF.

The rearrangement links TRBV2 to TRBJ1-1; D is undetermined. Germline assignment: CDR1 SNHLY and CDR2 FYNNEI. This CDR3 comprises 14 residues. V was cut by 7 bases and J by 4 bases, with 16 bases left in between. This CDR3 reads CASTTLLGSTEAFF. The CDR3 DNA reads as TGTGCCAGCACCACACTCCTAGGGAGCACTGAAGCTTTCTTT.

The chain links TRBV4-1 to TRBJ2-1, with D hard to call. CDR1 and CDR2 from the germline V gene are MGHRA and YSYEKL. V was cut by 4 bases and J by 8 bases, with 21 bases left in between. This CDR3 comprises 16 residues. This chain's CDR3 is CASSPPQRPVGDEQFF. The CDR3 DNA is TGCGCCAGCAGCCCCCCGCAGAGACCAGTCGGCGATGAGCAGTTCTTC.

The chain uses TRBV15 and TRBJ1-1; no definite D call. Trimming removed 1 base from V and 1 base from J, with 4 bases in between. Germline CDR1 reads LNHNV; CDR2 reads YYDKDF (reference sequence). The CDR3 sequence is 13 residues long. CDR3 protein: CATSRAENTEAFF. In nucleotides, the CDR3 is TGTGCCACCAGCAGAGCTGAGAACACTGAAGCTTTCTTT.

V usage is TRBV23-1 and J usage is TRBJ2-7, with D tentatively TRBD2 (5 bases). TRBV23-1 is treated as an ORF (open reading frame) with a function not yet certain. CDR3 length: 16 residues. Trimming took 7 bases from V and 1 from J, leaving 20 bases between them. The CDR3 reads CASIEKRVAHSYEQYF. Written as DNA, the CDR3 is TGCGCCAGCATCGAGAAGAGGGTAGCGCATTCCTACGAGCAGTACTTC.

This chain links TRBV7-8 with TRBJ2-1; 10 bases align to TRBD2. Trimming cost V 1 base and J 0 bases; bases outside gene matches: 6. CDR1 is SGHVS and CDR2 is FQNEAQ in the germline V gene. This CDR3 region has 18 residues. CDR3 in amino acids: CASSLGTSGNLSYNEQFF. DNA of the CDR3: TGTGCCAGCAGCTTAGGAACTAGCGGGAACCTCTCCTACAATGAGCAGTTCTTC.

The CDR3 here is CASSSTQYTDTQYF. The CDR3 nucleotides are TGTGCCAGCAGCTCTACACAGTACACAGATACGCAGTATTTT. The J gene is TRBJ2-3, the V gene TRBV6-6; unclear D gene. V was cut by 6 bases and J by 2 bases, with 12 bases left in between. Per the germline V gene, CDR1 is MNHNY and CDR2 is SVGAGI (reference sequence). CDR3 length: 14 amino acids.

The chain links TRBV19 to TRBJ2-1, with unresolved D. From germline, CDR1 is LNHDA and CDR2 SQIVND (reference sequence). This CDR3 spans 14 amino acids. V lost 1 base and J lost 3, with 7 bases in between. CDR3 coding DNA: TGTGCCAGTAGTATAGTTAATGACTACAATGAGCAGTTCTTC. Its translation is CASSIVNDYNEQFF.

The rearrangement links TRBV19 to TRBJ1-6; D gene unclear. Trimming took 2 bases from V and 0 from J, leaving 8 bases between them. Germline lookup yields CDR1 LNHDA and CDR2 SQIVND (reference sequence). The CDR3 is made up of 16 amino acids. In DNA, the CDR3 is TGTGCCAGTAGTATACGCAGGAGCTCCTATAATTCACCCCTCCACTTT. Translation gives CASSIRRSSYNSPLHF.

The rearrangement links TRBV4-2 to TRBJ2-7; TRBD2 matches at 7 bases. Germline assignment: CDR1 LGHNA and CDR2 YNFKEQ. The length of the CDR3 is 14 residues. J was trimmed by 4 bases and V by 0 bases; bases with no gene match: 3. DNA for the CDR3: TGTGCCAGCAGCCAAGAACTGCGGGGGTACGAGCAGTACTTC. This gives the protein CASSQELRGYEQYF.

The chain carries TRBV7-9 and TRBJ2-5; D not resolved. The J call is in doubt because the DNA end fits TRBJ2-7 better. Per the germline V gene, CDR1 is SEHNR and CDR2 is FQNEAQ (reference sequence). CDR3 length: 12 amino acids. CDR3 DNA sequence: TGTGCCAGCAGCTTATCCTTCTACGAGCAGTACTTC. Protein: CASSLSFYEQYF.

The V and J genes are TRBV29-1 and TRBJ2-1, with D possibly TRBD2 on 5 matching bases. This CDR3 contains 16 residues. Trimming cost V 5 bases and J 0 bases, with 17 bases left between them. CDR1 is SQVTM, CDR2 ANQGSEA, per germline. The CDR3 DNA sequence: TGCAGCGTTCGGGGTTCGAGGGAGCACTCCTACAATGAGCAGTTCTTC. Protein sequence: CSVRGSREHSYNEQFF.

V and J are TRBV9 and TRBJ2-6, with no clear D. The germline gives CDR1 SGDLS, CDR2 YYNGEE. Trimming stripped 4 bases from V and 1 base from J, with 12 bases between. CDR3 size: 16 residues. For the CDR3, the DNA is TGTGCCAGCAGCAGTTTAGGCGTGTCTGGGGCCAACGTCCTGACTTTC. It specifies CASSSLGVSGANVLTF.

The chain joins TRBV6-1 to TRBJ1-1; a possible D gene is TRBD1 (5 bases). The V gene's germline CDR1 is MNHNS and CDR2 SASEGT. Trimming left V 3 bases short and J 4 bases short, with 12 bases between. This CDR3 comprises 14 residues. The CDR3 is CASSDQGYSTEAFF. The CDR3 DNA is TGTGCCAGCAGTGACCAGGGATATAGCACTGAAGCTTTCTTT.

In this sample, this clone turned up once. The chain recombines TRBV7-3 with TRBJ1-1, with D uncertain. Germline V lookup: CDR1 SGHTA, CDR2 FQGTGA. The CDR3 is 12 amino acids. V lost 5 bases to trimming and J lost 7 bases, with 11 bases between them. CDR3 region: CASSITRHEAFF. The CDR3 nucleotides read TGTGCCAGCAGCATCACACGGCATGAAGCTTTCTTT.

CDR3 sequence reads: CASSLGLQGGTEAFF. DNA for the CDR3: TGTGCCAGCAGCTTGGGTCTACAGGGTGGCACTGAAGCTTTCTTT. The rearrangement uses TRBV5-8 and TRBJ1-1; TRBD1 is a possible D gene (6 bases). The length of the CDR3 is 15 residues. The germline V and J ends were trimmed by 0 bases and 4 bases, with 13 bases remaining between them. The V gene's germline CDR1 is SGHTS and CDR2 YDEGEE.

V gene TRBV28 combines with J gene TRBJ2-5, with a weak D call TRBD1 (6 bases). Trimming took 5 bases from V and 2 from J, leaving 6 bases between them. Germline V CDR1 and CDR2: MDHEN, SYDVKM. This CDR3 has 12 amino acids. CDR3 sequence: CASSTGQETQYF. Written as DNA, the CDR3 is TGTGCCAGCAGTACAGGGCAAGAGACCCAGTACTTC.

The J gene is TRBJ1-4, the V gene TRBV18; no firm D call. V was trimmed by 2 bases and J by 4 bases, leaving 8 bases between them. Germline V lookup: CDR1 KGHSH, CDR2 LQKENI. The CDR3 length is 14 residues. The CDR3 sequence is CASSPITGNEKLFF. The CDR3 DNA sequence: TGTGCCAGCTCACCAATTACGGGTAATGAAAAACTGTTTTTT.